The 25 T cell receptor beta chains listed next were all sequenced from one sample in a study of T-cell reconstitution after alpha-beta-depleted transplantation in children. During its preparation, the TCRbeta library received unique molecular identifiers. TCRdb independently ran MiXCR on the PCR reads; one entry per CDR3 protein. The table shows approximately 340,000 distinct CDR3 sequences, with around 10% occurring only once. This sample comprised PBMCs from the stem cell graft donor, obtained from the stem cell graft. Every receptor here comes from a human donor who donated a stem cell graft to a child with acute lymphoblastic leukemia.

This clonotype turned up a few times. This chain joins TRBV9 and TRBJ2-1; TRBD1 matches at 8 bases. V was clipped by 3 bases and J by 8 bases; unmatched bases: 13. The CDR3 length is 16 residues. The germline gives CDR1 SGDLS, CDR2 YYNGEE. The DNA of the CDR3 is TGTGCCAGCAGCGCCGGACAGGGTAGATTATCCGATGAGCAGTTCTTC. Its translation is CASSAGQGRLSDEQFF. The full variable domain, with the rest looked up from reference TRBV9 and TRBJ2-1, is DSGVTQTPKHLITATGQRVTLRCSPRSGDLSVYWYQQSLDQGLQFLIQYYNGEERAKGNILERFSAQQFPDLHSELNLSSLELGDSALYFCASSAGQGRLSDEQFFGPGTRLTVL.

This clonotype was seen only a few times. The chain couples TRBV7-2 to TRBJ2-1; 9 bases agree with TRBD2. From germline, CDR1 is SGHTA and CDR2 FQGNSA. The V and J ends lost 5 bases and 8 bases, in that order; junction bases with no gene match: 10. The CDR3 length is 15 residues. Written as DNA, the CDR3 is TGTGCCAGCAGCCCAGGGGTAGCGGGAGCGTATGAGCAGTTCTTC. Protein: CASSPGVAGAYEQFF.

This clonotype showed up just a few times. The chain is built from TRBV20-1 and TRBJ1-5; a weak D match, TRBD1 (6 bases). Germline CDR1 reads DFQATT; CDR2 reads SNEGSKA (reference sequence). This CDR3 region has 14 residues. V was trimmed by 4 bases and J by 4 bases, leaving 14 bases between them. CDR3 bases: TGCAGTGCTATTCTGACAGGTGCTAATCAGCCCCAGCATTTT. It is translated as CSAILTGANQPQHF.

This clonotype has a handful of counts. The chain recombines TRBV5-1 with TRBJ2-1, with 9 bases matching TRBD2. This CDR3 contains 14 residues. The trim removed 4 bases at V and 8 bases at J, leaving 7 bases unmatched. Germline V gene sequence: CDR1 SGHRS, CDR2 YFSETQ. CDR3 sequence: CASSPGAGGDEQFF. Here the CDR3 DNA reads TGCGCCAGCAGCCCAGGGGCGGGGGGGGATGAGCAGTTCTTC. The complete variable domain, with remaining parts taken from reference TRBV5-1 and TRBJ2-1, reads KAGVTQTPRYLIKTRGQQVTLSCSPISGHRSVSWYQQTPGQGLQFLFEYFSETQRNKGNFPGRFSGRQFSNSRSEMNVSTLELGDSALYLCASSPGAGGDEQFFGPGTRLTVL.

This clonotype has just a few counts. The chain combines TRBV19 with TRBJ1-5, with D possibly matching TRBD1 (5 bases). The germline CDR1 and CDR2 sequences are LNHDA and SQIVND (reference sequence). This CDR3 comprises 15 residues. V lost 7 bases, J lost 3 bases, and 16 bases lay in between. The CDR3 here is CASKGVWGTNQPQHF. In DNA, the CDR3 is TGTGCCAGTAAGGGTGTCTGGGGGACCAATCAGCCCCAGCATTTT.

The table lists this clonotype with a few counts. The genes are TRBV20-1 and TRBJ2-1, with 11 bases that match TRBD2. The trim removed 6 bases at V and 0 bases at J, leaving 10 bases unmatched. The CDR3 is made up of 17 amino acids. Germline V gives CDR1 DFQATT, CDR2 SNEGSKA (reference sequence). The CDR3 coding sequence is TGCAGTGCGACCGGACTAGCGGGCCACCTCTCCTACAATGAGCAGTTCTTC. This codes for CSATGLAGHLSYNEQFF.

V and J are TRBV20-1 and TRBJ2-7, with 7 bases matching TRBD2. The V segment lost 5 bases and the J segment 3 bases; nucleotides outside the gene matches: 7. The germline V gene has CDR1 DFQATT and CDR2 SNEGSKA (reference sequence). The CDR3 is made up of 13 amino acids. CDR3 coding DNA: TGCAGTGCTTCGGTCAGGGAGGGCTACGAGCAGTACTTC. Protein product: CSASVREGYEQYF.

The rearrangement joins TRBV7-9 to TRBJ2-7, with D possibly matching TRBD2 (5 bases). Trimming removed 4 bases at V and 3 bases at J, with 19 bases between. This CDR3 has 16 residues. The V gene's germline CDR1 is SEHNR and CDR2 FQNEAQ (reference sequence). The CDR3, as DNA: TGTGCCAGCAGCTCACACACCGGGAACAAAAACTACGAGCAGTACTTC. Translated, it gives CASSSHTGNKNYEQYF.

This clonotype was counted only a few times. J is TRBJ2-7 and V is TRBV7-9; 8 nucleotides line up with TRBD2. The V gene end was trimmed by 5 bases and the J gene end by 5 bases; junction bases not matched to a gene: 8. The CDR3 sequence is 14 residues long. Germline assignment: CDR1 SEHNR and CDR2 FQNEAQ (reference sequence). CDR3 bases: TGTGCCAGCAGCCAGAGCGGGAGCCGCGACGAGCAGTACTTC. Its translation is CASSQSGSRDEQYF. Full variable domain (missing parts from reference TRBV7-9 and TRBJ2-7): DTGVSQNPRHKITKRGQNVTFRCDPISEHNRLYWYRQTLGQGPEFLTYFQNEAQLEKSRLLSDRFSAERPKGSFSTLEIQRTEQGDSAMYLCASSQSGSRDEQYFGPGTRLTVT.

V usage is TRBV5-1 and J usage is TRBJ2-1; 9 bases line up with TRBD2. J lost 4 bases, V lost 0 bases, and 8 bases had no gene match. The CDR3 is made up of 17 amino acids. Germline V CDR1 and CDR2: SGHRS, YFSETQ. The CDR3 DNA follows: TGCGCCAGCAGCTTGGGTGGTTTTAGCGGGAGTTACAATGAGCAGTTCTTC. This encodes CASSLGGFSGSYNEQFF. The whole variable domain, filled in from reference TRBV5-1 and TRBJ2-1, reads KAGVTQTPRYLIKTRGQQVTLSCSPISGHRSVSWYQQTPGQGLQFLFEYFSETQRNKGNFPGRFSGRQFSNSRSEMNVSTLELGDSALYLCASSLGGFSGSYNEQFFGPGTRLTVL.

The CDR3 spells CASRGAQTGELFF. The CDR3 DNA reads TGTGCCAGCAGGGGGGCCCAGACCGGGGAGCTGTTTTTT. The rearrangement joins TRBV12-3 or TRBV12-4 to TRBJ2-2; maybe TRBD1 (6 bases). The CDR3 loop spans 13 amino acids. Trimming took 6 bases from V and 5 from J, leaving 10 bases between them.

At least ten counts were recorded for this clonotype. The V call is TRBV12-3 or TRBV12-4, the J call TRBJ1-4; D is undetermined. The CDR3 consists of 15 residues. The germline V and J ends were trimmed by 3 bases and 8 bases, with 16 bases remaining between them. The CDR3 bases are TGTGCCAGCAGTTTGAATGGCGGAGGCGACGAAAAACTGTTTTTT. Its protein product is CASSLNGGGDEKLFF.

This clonotype was detected only a few times. V gene TRBV5-1 combines with J gene TRBJ1-1; no clear D gene. The CDR3 extends over 14 amino acids. CDR1 and CDR2 from the germline V gene are SGHRS and YFSETQ. Trimming cost V 0 bases and J 2 bases, with 8 bases left between them. The CDR3 protein is CASSLAKVNTEAFF. The CDR3 nucleotides are TGCGCCAGCAGCTTGGCAAAGGTCAACACTGAAGCTTTCTTT.

This chain connects TRBV5-1 to TRBJ1-1; the match to TRBD1 covers 9 bases. This CDR3 contains 15 residues. Germline V gene lookup returns CDR1 SGHRS and CDR2 YFSETQ. The junction had 10 bases not matched to a gene; V was cut back by 4 bases and J by 6 bases. The CDR3 region is CASSDGTGTGAEAFF. The CDR3 coding sequence is TGCGCCAGCAGCGACGGGACAGGGACGGGGGCTGAAGCTTTCTTT.

This clonotype was observed a few times. The CDR3 bases are TGCGCCAGCAGCTTTGCTCGGGGGAATCCCCTCCAGGAGGAGCAGTTCTTC. It yields the protein CASSFARGNPLQEEQFF. This chain joins TRBV5-1 and TRBJ2-1; possible D gene TRBD2, 6 bases. Per germline, CDR1 SGHRS and CDR2 YFSETQ. Trimming took off 2 bases at V and 10 bases at J, with 25 bases between the two ends. The CDR3 has 17 residues.

This clonotype was recorded many times. The chain uses TRBV11-2 and TRBJ2-7; TRBD1 agrees at 8 bases. V shed 5 bases, J shed 5 bases, and the junction held 11 bases outside the gene matches. The germline CDR1 and CDR2 sequences are SGHAT and FQNNGV. The CDR3 sequence is 15 residues long. CDR3 in amino acids: CASSRTRDRSHEQYF. Here the CDR3 DNA reads TGTGCCAGCAGCCGCACCCGGGACAGGTCCCACGAGCAGTACTTC.

This clonotype was picked up a small number of times. The CDR3 region is CASSQSPWGNEQFF. As DNA, the CDR3 is TGTGCCAGCAGCCAGAGCCCGTGGGGGAATGAGCAGTTCTTC. The J gene is TRBJ2-1, the V gene TRBV7-3, with D perhaps TRBD1 or TRBD2 (5 bases each). The CDR3 spans 14 residues. Germline lookup yields CDR1 SGHTA and CDR2 FQGTGA. Trimming left V 5 bases short and J 7 bases short, with 15 bases between. The full variable domain, rest sourced from reference TRBV7-3 and TRBJ2-1, is GAGVSQTPSNKVTEKGKYVELRCDPISGHTALYWYRQSLGQGPEFLIYFQGTGAADDSGLPNDRFFAVRPEGSVSTLKIQRTERGDSAVYLCASSQSPWGNEQFFGPGTRLTVL.

The rearrangement joins TRBV3-1 to TRBJ2-2; 7 positions match TRBD1. CDR3 length equals 16 residues. Germline V gene data show CDR1 as LGHDT and CDR2 as YNNKEL (reference sequence). The J segment lost 3 bases and the V segment lost 4 bases, leaving 8 bases of the junction unmatched. The CDR3 protein is CASSPERGRDTGELFF. CDR3 DNA sequence: TGTGCCAGCAGCCCCGAGAGGGGGCGCGACACCGGGGAGCTGTTTTTT.

This clonotype was counted a few times. The V call is TRBV6-2 or TRBV6-3, the J call TRBJ1-2; no definite D call. V lost 1 base to trimming and J lost 11 bases, with 8 bases between them. CDR3 length: 11 amino acids. Germline CDR1 and CDR2: MNHEY and SVGEGT. CDR3 in amino acids: CASSYLLEYTF. The CDR3 coding sequence is TGTGCCAGCAGTTACTTGTTGGAGTACACCTTC.

J is TRBJ2-1 and V is TRBV7-3; 8 bases line up with TRBD1. After removal of 3 bases from V and 9 bases from J, the junction contained 4 bases not matched to a gene. The CDR3 contains 13 residues. Germline values: CDR1 SGHTA, CDR2 FQGTGA. CDR3 residues: CASSLDREGEQFF. The CDR3 nucleotides read TGTGCCAGCAGCTTGGACAGGGAAGGTGAGCAGTTCTTC.

Note on this clonotype: This may stem from a read error, because a much larger clone lies one nucleotide away. The chain links TRBV3-1 to TRBJ2-1; D possibly corresponds to TRBD2 (6 bases). Per germline, CDR1 LGHDT and CDR2 YNNKEL (reference sequence). The CDR3 runs 15 residues. Trimming removed 8 bases from V and 5 bases from J, with 19 bases in between. The CDR3 DNA is TGTGCCAGCTGCCTCCAGGCTACGGGGGACAATGAGCAGTTCTTC. It is translated as CASCLQATGDNEQFF.

This clonotype occurred a few times. The rearrangement joins TRBV2 to TRBJ1-5, with D uncertain. CDR1 is SNHLY and CDR2 is FYNNEI in the germline V gene. V lost 7 bases and J lost 9, with 22 bases in between. The CDR3 covers 15 residues. This CDR3 reads CASKGPITMGRPQHF. The CDR3 DNA sequence: TGTGCCAGCAAAGGGCCCATAACTATGGGTCGGCCCCAGCATTTT. Based on the CDR3 plus reference TRBV2 and TRBJ1-5, the full variable domain is EPEVTQTPSHQVTQMGQEVILRCVPISNHLYFYWYRQILGQKVEFLVSFYNNEISEKSEIFDDQFSVERPDGSNFTLKIRSTKLEDSAMYFCASKGPITMGRPQHFGDGTRLSIL.

This sequence joins TRBV4-3 and TRBJ2-7; no firm D call. CDR3 length equals 13 residues. The V gene lost 1 base and the J gene lost 9 bases, with 13 bases spanning the gap. Germline V gives CDR1 LGHNA, CDR2 YSLEER. The CDR3: CASSQGTGLRQYF. The CDR3 DNA sequence: TGCGCCAGCAGCCAAGGAACTGGCCTCAGGCAGTACTTC.

This clonotype was counted only a few times. The chain is built from TRBV28 and TRBJ2-2; D could derive from TRBD1 or TRBD2 (5 bases each). Trimming left V 3 bases short and J 5 bases short, with 13 bases between. Germline V gene lookup returns CDR1 MDHEN and CDR2 SYDVKM. This CDR3 has 15 amino acids. The CDR3: CASSLRASGTGELFF. The CDR3 bases are TGTGCCAGCAGTTTGCGGGCATCAGGGACCGGGGAGCTGTTTTTT.

The rearrangement links TRBV7-2 to TRBJ1-2, with a weak D call TRBD1 (6 bases). The CDR3 sequence is 13 residues long. Trimming left V 7 bases short and J 5 bases short, with 14 bases between. Germline V gene sequence: CDR1 SGHTA, CDR2 FQGNSA. The CDR3 coding sequence is TGTGCCAGCACCCGAAACAGGGAGTATGGCTACACCTTC. Protein: CASTRNREYGYTF.